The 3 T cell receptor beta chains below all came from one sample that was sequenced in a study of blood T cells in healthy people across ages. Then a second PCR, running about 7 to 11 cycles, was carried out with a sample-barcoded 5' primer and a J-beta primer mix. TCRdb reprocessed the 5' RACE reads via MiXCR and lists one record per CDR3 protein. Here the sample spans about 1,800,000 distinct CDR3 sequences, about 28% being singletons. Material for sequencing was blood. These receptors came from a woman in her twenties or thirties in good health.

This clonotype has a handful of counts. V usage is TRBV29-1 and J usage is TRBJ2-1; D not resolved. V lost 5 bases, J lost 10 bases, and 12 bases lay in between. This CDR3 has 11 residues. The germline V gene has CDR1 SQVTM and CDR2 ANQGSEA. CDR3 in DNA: TGCAGCGTTAGACACTACACCGAGCAGTTCTTC. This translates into CSVRHYTEQFF.

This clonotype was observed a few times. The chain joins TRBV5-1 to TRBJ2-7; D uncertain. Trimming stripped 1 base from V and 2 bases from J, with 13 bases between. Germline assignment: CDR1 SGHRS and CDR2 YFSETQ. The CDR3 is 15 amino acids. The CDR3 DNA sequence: TGCGCCAGCAGCTTGATGGCAGCCTTCACCTACGAGCAGTACTTC. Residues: CASSLMAAFTYEQYF.

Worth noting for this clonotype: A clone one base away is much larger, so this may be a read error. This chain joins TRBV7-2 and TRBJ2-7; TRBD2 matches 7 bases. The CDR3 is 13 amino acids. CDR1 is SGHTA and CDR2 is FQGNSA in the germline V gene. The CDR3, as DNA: TGTGTCAGCAGGGAAGCGGGAAACTACGAGCAGTACTTC. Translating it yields CVSREAGNYEQYF.